A selection of T cell receptor beta chains follows, all from one sample in a study of T cell repertoires in cytomegalovirus infection. No antigen has been assigned to these receptors. In TCRdb, the reads were re-called with MiXCR into one record per CDR3 protein. This sample has about 60,000 distinct CDR3 sequences; around 20% occur once, and the top ten carry over 60%. Material: CD8+ T cells from cultured PBMCs, obtained from culture after CMV antigen stimulation. Receptor source: a human donor in good health (CMV status not recorded). Some clones in this sample may be carry-over from other donors' samples. Each CDR3 is given with its conserved first and last residue. D genes are given only for firm matches. Part of the rows lack a size; the others show once, few, many or a class for expanded clones.

v_gene	d_gene	j_gene	abundance	CDR3aa	CDR3nt
TRBV7-2	.	TRBJ2-5	few	CASSPMGWVSRAVGKETQYF	TGTGCCAGCAGCCCGATGGGTTGGGTGAGCAGGGCGGTTGGGAAGGAGACCCAGTACTTC
TRBV11-2	TRBD2	TRBJ2-1	few	CASSLLGLADEQFF	TGTGCCAGCAGCTTATTGGGACTAGCGGATGAGCAGTTCTTC
TRBV6-2/TRBV6-3	TRBD1	TRBJ2-1	few	CASSRDRGSHNEQFF	TGTGCCAGCAGCCGAGACAGGGGATCTCACAATGAGCAGTTCTTC
TRBV7-2	.	TRBJ1-5	few	CASSLVSGRGYQPQHF	TGTGCCAGCAGCTTAGTCTCAGGGAGAGGTTATCAGCCCCAGCATTTT
TRBV14	TRBD1	TRBJ1-5	.	CASSQRTRVDARGQGLDNQPQHF	TGTGCCAGCAGCCAACGAACTAGAGTAGACGCTCGGGGACAGGGCCTCGACAATCAGCCCCAGCATTTT
TRBV7-2	.	TRBJ1-2	.	CASSLEWGATQSSNYGYTF	TGTGCCAGCAGCTTAGAGTGGGGGGCGACACAGAGTTCTAACTATGGCTACACCTTC
TRBV9	.	TRBJ2-1	.	CASSRDEEQFF	TGTGCCAGCAGCAGGGACGAAGAGCAGTTCTTC
TRBV6-6	TRBD1	TRBJ1-2	few	CASSSPWTGKARDGYTF	TGTGCCAGCAGTTCACCTTGGACAGGGAAAGCAAGAGATGGCTACACCTTC
TRBV7-6	TRBD2	TRBJ2-2	.	CASSFIAGADTGELFF	TGTGCCAGCAGCTTTATAGCGGGGGCGGACACCGGGGAGCTGTTTTTT
TRBV7-8	TRBD2	TRBJ2-1	few	CASSYSGGGNEQFF	TGTGCCAGCAGCTATAGCGGGGGAGGGAATGAGCAGTTCTTC
TRBV7-8	TRBD1	TRBJ1-1	few	CASRTGGNTEAFF	TGTGCCAGCAGGACAGGGGGGAACACTGAAGCTTTCTTT
TRBV6-6	TRBD1	TRBJ2-7	.	CASSYEPGGSYEQYF	TGTGCCAGCAGTTACGAGCCAGGGGGTTCCTACGAGCAGTACTTC
TRBV12-3/TRBV12-4	.	TRBJ2-7	once	CASSPGRYEQYF	TGTGCCAGCAGCCCCGGCAGGTACGAGCAGTACTTC
TRBV5-1	TRBD1	TRBJ2-1	.	CASSLRRQGDNEQFF	TGCGCCAGCAGCTTGAGGCGACAGGGGGATAATGAGCAGTTCTTC
TRBV4-1	TRBD1	TRBJ1-1	.	CASSQGGTGRTEAFF	TGCGCCAGCAGCCAAGGGGGGACAGGGAGGACTGAAGCTTTCTTT
TRBV7-8	.	TRBJ1-2	few	CASSSGGVSYGYTF	TGTGCCAGCAGCTCGGGCGGGGTTTCCTATGGCTACACCTTC
TRBV7-3	.	TRBJ1-4	.	CASRPLPRDPPEKLFF	TGTGCCAGCAGACCTCTCCCCCGGGACCCCCCTGAAAAACTGTTTTTT
TRBV12-3/TRBV12-4	.	TRBJ2-7	.	CASSFGAAGYEQYF	TGTGCCAGCAGTTTTGGGGCAGCCGGCTACGAGCAGTACTTC
TRBV11-2	TRBD1	TRBJ2-2	.	CASSLTPGTGFGELFF	TGTGCCAGCAGCCTTACTCCCGGGACAGGGTTCGGGGAGCTGTTTTTT
TRBV7-9	TRBD1	TRBJ1-1	.	CASSGIEQGTNTEAFF	TGTGCCAGCAGCGGGATTGAACAGGGGACGAACACTGAAGCTTTCTTT
TRBV30	.	TRBJ1-1	.	CAWSQGAEAFF	TGTGCCTGGAGCCAGGGTGCGGAAGCTTTCTTT
TRBV27	.	TRBJ1-5	.	CASSSGSPGQPQHF	TGTGCCAGCAGTTCCGGGTCCCCCGGTCAGCCCCAGCATTTT
TRBV12-3/TRBV12-4	TRBD1	TRBJ1-6	.	CASSLGTGLAPLHF	TGTGCCAGCAGTTTAGGGACAGGGCTGGCACCCCTCCACTTT